This is a list of T cell receptor beta chains from one sample in a study of control samples from healthy donors and cancer patients. Generated by immunoSEQ multiplex PCR, the TCRdb table keeps only in-frame clones and is missing some. The sample shows around 78,000 clones, 90% to 95% of them seen only once. The sequencing input was blood. These receptors all come from a woman between 18 and 29 years old in good health. Each CDR3 is given with its conserved first and last residue. Fields, in order: V gene, D gene, CDR3 protein. The D gene is left open where the match is weak.

TRBV6-5 | - | CASSNGDTQYF
TRBV19 | TRBD1 | CASSRDSNYEQYF
TRBV28 | - | CASSPPGENIQYF
TRBV14 | TRBD1 | CASSRRDRSSYEQYF
TRBV7-2 | - | CASSLARGGGTVYTF
TRBV27 | - | CASLPEVTEAFF
TRBV28 | TRBD1 | CASRPPTGVGEKLFF
TRBV28 | - | CASSLLDSSNQPQHF
TRBV2 | TRBD1 | CAGRLGQNYGYTF
TRBV6-2/TRBV6-3 | - | CASSYPSHSTGELFF
TRBV7-6 | - | CASSLGVGSGLAQYF
TRBV28 | - | CASDLRGRAFF
TRBV24-1 | TRBD1 | CATSDSGRQGRNTEAFF
TRBV9 | - | CASSVATGSRETQYF
TRBV3-1/TRBV3-2 | - | CASSQGLLGSGNTIYF
TRBV19 | - | CASSISPGGNSPLHF
TRBV29-1 | - | CSVPRAGLTDTQYF
TRBV5-4 | TRBD2 | CASTFGLVLADTQYF
TRBV6-2/TRBV6-3 | TRBD1 | CASSPDRGRSETQYF